This T cell receptor (beta chain) originates from a study of beta chain features in type 1 diabetes. Study-level results: TCRB CDR3s from Type 1 diabetes patients were moderately but significantly shorter in all four CD4+ subsets.

There are 16 residues in the CDR3. V was trimmed by 3 bases and J by 3 bases, leaving 14 bases between them. Per germline, CDR1 KGHSH and CDR2 LQKENI. Since all of the isolated RNA was reverse transcribed, expressed TCRB transcripts were what got sequenced. Sequencing used immunoSEQ multiplex PCR; TCRdb keeps in-frame clones, though not all of them. The repertoire has under 900,000 clones, around a sixth of them found once; the top ten carry about 0.02%. Note on this clone: What it binds is not known.

This clonotype was sampled from a woman aged 18-29 years in good health. Input material: naive CD4+ T cells from blood. The chain joins TRBV18 to TRBJ2-2, with TRBD2 as a possible D gene (5 bases). This chain's CDR3 is CASSPGMSGYTGELFF. CDR3 nucleotide sequence: TGTGCCAGCTCACCGGGGATGAGCGGATACACCGGGGAGCTGTTTTTT.